This T cell receptor beta chain was recorded in a study of T-cell memory formation after mild COVID-19. Study-level results: Among contracting clones, CD4+ were mainly CM/EM and CD8+ enriched in EMRA. A second wave expanding day 15 to 37 was CD4+-biased; contracting clones were balanced. Pre-infection memory carried some responding clones, suggesting that cross-reactive memory joined.

The V gene end was trimmed by 4 bases and the J gene end by 9 bases; junction bases not matched to a gene: 7. The CDR3 is made up of 15 amino acids. For this clonotype: Its antigen is currently unknown.

TCRdb analysed the 5' RACE reads with MiXCR anew, one entry per CDR3 protein. The sample carries 40,000 to 60,000 distinct CDR3 sequences, roughly a tenth recorded once. This receptor was obtained from an adult woman who had mild COVID-19 (a few samples of this study predate the infection). Cell type and time point are not known. The V gene is TRBV12-3 or TRBV12-4, the J gene TRBJ2-1, with 12 bases that match TRBD1. Sequencing was carried out using PBMCs or a T cell subset sorted from them (not recorded which). CDR3 DNA sequence: TGTGCCAGCAGTTACCGGGACAGGGGGCGGGGTGAGCAGTTCTTC. Protein sequence: CASSYRDRGRGEQFF.